This note documents a single TCR beta chain sequence. Its target is not known. No patient escaped relapse after autologous stem cell transplantation, and brentuximab vedotin exposure varied. Repertoires were generated with immunoSEQ multiplex PCR, while TCRdb's copy carries only in-frame clones and drops some. In the table there are about 17,000 clones, over 60% of which are singletons. These data are taken from a study of PD-1 blockade in classical Hodgkin lymphoma. Study information: Intravenous nivolumab at 3 mg/kg was given to patients every 2 weeks. Study observations and caveats: Reasons behind the repertoire differences stay unclear, perhaps disease activity or earlier therapy. Patients starting nivolumab less than 1 year after ASCT had lower diversity and were excluded from later analyses. Those achieving complete response showed baseline diversity like newly diagnosed patients.

The receptor was derived from a human donor with classical Hodgkin lymphoma. The sample was peripheral blood mononuclear cells (PBMCs), taken before the second cycle of nivolumab.

The CDR3 bases are TGTGCCAGCTCACCCATCGGGACTAGCGGGAGAAATGAGCAGTTCTTC. This translates into CASSPIGTSGRNEQFF. This chain joins TRBV18 and TRBJ2-1; 14 bases agree with TRBD2. J gave up 7 bases and V 3 bases, and 5 bases lay outside the gene matches. CDR3 length equals 16 residues. Germline loops: CDR1 KGHSH, CDR2 LQKENI.